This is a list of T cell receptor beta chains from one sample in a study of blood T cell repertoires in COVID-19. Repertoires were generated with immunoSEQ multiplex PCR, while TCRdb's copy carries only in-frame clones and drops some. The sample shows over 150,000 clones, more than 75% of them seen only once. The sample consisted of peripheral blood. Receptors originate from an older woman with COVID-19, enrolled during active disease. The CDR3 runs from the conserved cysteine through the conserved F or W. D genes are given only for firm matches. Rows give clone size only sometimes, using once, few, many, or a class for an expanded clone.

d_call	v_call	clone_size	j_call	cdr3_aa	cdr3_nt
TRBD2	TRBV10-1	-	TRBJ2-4	CASSESRGLAGNIQYF	TGCGCCAGCAGTGAGTCCAGGGGACTAGCGGGGAACATTCAGTACTTC
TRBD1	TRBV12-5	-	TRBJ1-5	CASGLPGQVVQPQHF	TGTGCTAGTGGTTTACCGGGACAGGTGGTTCAGCCCCAGCATTTT
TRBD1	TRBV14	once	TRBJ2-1	CASSHGTGGMNEQFF	TGTGCCAGCAGCCACGGGACAGGGGGCATGAATGAGCAGTTCTTC
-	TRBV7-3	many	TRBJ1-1	CASSLTADTEAFF	TGTGCCAGCAGCTTAACTGCGGACACTGAAGCTTTCTTT
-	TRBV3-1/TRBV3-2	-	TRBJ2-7	CAISNGYEQYF	TGTGCCATCTCCAACGGGTACGAGCAGTACTTC
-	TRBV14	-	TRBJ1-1	CASSQDLGAVNTEAFF	TGTGCCAGCAGCCAAGATTTGGGGGCGGTGAACACTGAAGCTTTCTTT
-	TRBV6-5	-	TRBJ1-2	CASRRGVDYGYTF	TGTGCCAGCCGCCGGGGGGTAGACTATGGCTACACCTTC
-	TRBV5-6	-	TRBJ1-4	CASSKFRNEKLFF	TGTGCCAGCAGCAAATTCAGGAATGAAAAACTGTTTTTT
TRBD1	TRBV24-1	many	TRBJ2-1	CATRGTGNGAEFF	TGTGCCACCAGAGGGACAGGGAATGGGGCTGAGTTCTTC
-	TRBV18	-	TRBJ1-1	CASSPKGDTEAFF	TGTGCCAGCTCACCAAAGGGGGACACTGAAGCTTTCTTT
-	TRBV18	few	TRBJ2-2	CASSPRTVTGELFF	TGTGCCAGCTCACCACGGACTGTGACCGGGGAGCTGTTTTTT
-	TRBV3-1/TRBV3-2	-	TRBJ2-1	CASSQDGGTYNEQFF	TGTGCCAGCAGCCAAGATGGCGGGACCTACAATGAGCAGTTCTTC
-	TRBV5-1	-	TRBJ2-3	CASSSSGLRADTQYF	TGCGCCAGCAGCTCGTCGGGATTAAGGGCAGATACGCAGTATTTT
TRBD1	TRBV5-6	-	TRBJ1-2	CASSPGQGRNYGYTF	TGTGCCAGCAGCCCGGGACAGGGACGAAACTATGGCTACACCTTC
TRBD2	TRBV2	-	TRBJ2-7	CARPGLAGTYEQYF	TGTGCCAGACCTGGCCTAGCGGGAACCTACGAGCAGTACTTC
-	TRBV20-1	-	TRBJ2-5	CSASEVGGSETQYF	TGCAGTGCTAGTGAAGTTGGAGGAAGCGAGACCCAGTACTTC
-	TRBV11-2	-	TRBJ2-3	CASSLVRDTQYF	TGTGCCAGCAGCTTAGTACGGGATACGCAGTATTTT
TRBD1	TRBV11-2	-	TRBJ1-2	CASSKPGTGNNYGYTF	TGTGCCAGCAGCAAACCCGGGACAGGGAATAACTATGGCTACACCTTC
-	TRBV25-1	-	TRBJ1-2	CASSDTTGLGYTF	TGTGCCAGCAGTGATACCACAGGGTTGGGCTACACCTTC
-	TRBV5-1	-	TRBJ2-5	CASSSAGRQETQYF	TGCGCCAGCAGCTCGGCGGGGAGGCAAGAGACCCAGTACTTC
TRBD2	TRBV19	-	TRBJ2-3	CASSFRLAVSTDTQYF	TGTGCCAGTTCCTTTAGACTAGCGGTTAGCACAGATACGCAGTATTTT
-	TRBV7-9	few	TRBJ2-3	CASSLDGSGWTTDTQYF	TGTGCCAGCAGCTTAGACGGCAGCGGGTGGACCACAGATACGCAGTATTTT
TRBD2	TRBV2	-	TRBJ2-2	CASRGLAGNTGELFF	TGTGCCAGCAGGGGACTAGCGGGGAACACCGGGGAGCTGTTTTTT
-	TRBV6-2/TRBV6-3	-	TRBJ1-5	CASSSYRQLSSNQPQHF	TGTGCCAGCAGTTCGTATAGACAGCTATCAAGCAATCAGCCCCAGCATTTT
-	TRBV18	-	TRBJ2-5	CASSPFSGQETQYF	TGTGCCAGCTCCCCATTCTCGGGACAAGAGACCCAGTACTTC
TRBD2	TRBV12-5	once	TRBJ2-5	CASGLASGVQETQYF	TGTGCTAGTGGTTTGGCTAGCGGGGTCCAAGAGACCCAGTACTTC
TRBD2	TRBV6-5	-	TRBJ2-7	CASSTTSGRPGEQYF	TGTGCCAGCAGCACGACTAGCGGGAGGCCGGGGGAGCAGTACTTC
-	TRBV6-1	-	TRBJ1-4	CASSDSGKLFF	TGTGCCAGCAGTGACAGCGGAAAACTGTTTTTT
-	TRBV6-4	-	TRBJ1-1	CASSLSQGSTEAFF	TGTGCCAGCAGCCTAAGCCAGGGTTCCACTGAAGCTTTCTTT
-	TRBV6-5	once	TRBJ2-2	CASILLAFTGELFF	TGTGCCAGCATATTATTAGCGTTCACCGGGGAGCTGTTTTTT
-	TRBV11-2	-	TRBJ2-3	CASSLDVGASTDTQYF	TGTGCCAGCAGCTTAGATGTTGGGGCTAGCACAGATACGCAGTATTTT
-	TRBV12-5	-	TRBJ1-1	CASGLYRGYTEAFF	TGTGCTAGTGGTTTATATCGGGGGTACACTGAAGCTTTCTTT
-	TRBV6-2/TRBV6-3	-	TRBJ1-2	CASSYSDSQGYTF	TGTGCCAGCAGTTACTCGGACAGCCAAGGCTACACCTTC